The next 3 T cell receptor beta chains were all read from a single sample in a study of cytomegalovirus exposure and HLA in healthy donors. Vbeta (60) and Jbeta (13) primers were used in the PCR. Assay used: immunoSEQ multiplex PCR; TCRdb lists only in-frame clones, some missing. The data show about 160,000 clones, around 76% seen once. Sequencing was carried out using PBMCs. The receptors derive from a man between 40 and 49 years old in good health and CMV-seropositive.

The gene calls are TRBV2 and TRBJ1-4; D possibly corresponds to TRBD1 (6 bases). This CDR3 has 15 amino acids. From germline, CDR1 is SNHLY and CDR2 FYNNEI. V was trimmed by 6 bases and J by 4 bases, leaving 15 bases between them. The CDR3 nucleotides are TGTGCCAGCAGAACCGCACAGGGCTTTAATGAAAAACTGTTTTTT. Residues: CASRTAQGFNEKLFF.

The chain joins TRBV27 to TRBJ2-7; 8 positions match TRBD1. The CDR3 loop spans 15 amino acids. Germline CDR1 MNHEY, CDR2 SMNVEV (reference sequence). The ends lost 4 bases at V and 5 bases at J; junction bases unmatched: 10. The CDR3 here is CASSWDGRGRDEQYF. The CDR3 nucleotides are TGTGCCAGCAGTTGGGATGGCAGGGGGCGCGACGAGCAGTACTTC.

The chain joins TRBV6-5 to TRBJ1-2; 9 bases map to TRBD1. CDR3 length: 16 amino acids. Per the germline V gene, CDR1 is MNHEY and CDR2 is SVGAGI. J was trimmed by 8 bases and V by 0 bases; bases with no gene match: 10. In DNA, the CDR3 is TGTGCCAGCAGTTACTCGACGGGACAGGGTGTAGGAGGCTACACCTTC. It is translated as CASSYSTGQGVGGYTF.